This T cell receptor (beta chain) was sequenced in a study of molecular identifiers for immune sequencing clone quantification. With listed TCR primers and previously described methods, bulk TCR libraries were prepared. TCRdb re-called the PCR reads with MiXCR, one entry per CDR3 protein. Of about 640,000 distinct CDR3 sequences in the sample, roughly 21% were seen once. The CD8+CD4-CCR7+CD45RA+ phenotype defined the sorted naive CD8 T cells. This clonotype has at least ten counts. This TCR was sampled from a human donor in good health. Some libraries in this study had Jurkat cell RNA spiked in. The sequencing sample was made of naive CD8+ T cells from blood, with Jurkat cell RNA spiked in. Subset specified: FACS-sorted CD8+CD4-CCR7+CD45RA+ naive T cells.

This CDR3 is CASSYSRADLNTEAFF. The CDR3 nucleotides read TGTGCCAGCAGTTACTCGAGGGCAGACCTGAACACTGAAGCTTTCTTT. This chain connects TRBV6-2 or TRBV6-3 to TRBJ1-1; D unresolved. V was clipped by 0 bases and J by 0 bases, with 11 bases between them. The CDR3 has 16 amino acids. Germline values: CDR1 MNHEY, CDR2 SVGEGT.